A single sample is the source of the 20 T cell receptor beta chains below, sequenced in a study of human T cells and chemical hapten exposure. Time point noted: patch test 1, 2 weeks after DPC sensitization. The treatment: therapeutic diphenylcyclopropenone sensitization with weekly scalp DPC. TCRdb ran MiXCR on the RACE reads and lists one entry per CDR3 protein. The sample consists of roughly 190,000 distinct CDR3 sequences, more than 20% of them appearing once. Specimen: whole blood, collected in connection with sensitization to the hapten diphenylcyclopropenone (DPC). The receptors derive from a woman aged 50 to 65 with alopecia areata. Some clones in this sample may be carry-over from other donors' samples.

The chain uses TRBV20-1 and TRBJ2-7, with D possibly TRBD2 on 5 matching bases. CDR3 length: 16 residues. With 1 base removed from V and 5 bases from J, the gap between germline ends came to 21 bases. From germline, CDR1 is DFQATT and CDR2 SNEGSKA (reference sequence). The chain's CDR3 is CSARAQSSSSSDEQYF. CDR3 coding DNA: TGCAGTGCTAGAGCCCAGTCTAGCTCATCATCCGACGAGCAGTACTTC.

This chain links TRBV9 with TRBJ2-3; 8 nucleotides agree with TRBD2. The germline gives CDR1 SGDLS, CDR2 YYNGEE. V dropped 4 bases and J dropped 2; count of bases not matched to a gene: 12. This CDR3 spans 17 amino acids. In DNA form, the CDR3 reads TGTGCCAGCAGCCGAGAGGGCGGAGCGGGGGACACAGATACGCAGTATTTT. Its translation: CASSREGGAGDTDTQYF.

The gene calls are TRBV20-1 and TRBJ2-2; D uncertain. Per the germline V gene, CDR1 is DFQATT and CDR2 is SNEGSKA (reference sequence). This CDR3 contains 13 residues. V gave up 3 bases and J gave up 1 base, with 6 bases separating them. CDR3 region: CSASPGNTGELFF. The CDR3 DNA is TGCAGTGCTAGCCCAGGGAACACCGGGGAGCTGTTTTTT.

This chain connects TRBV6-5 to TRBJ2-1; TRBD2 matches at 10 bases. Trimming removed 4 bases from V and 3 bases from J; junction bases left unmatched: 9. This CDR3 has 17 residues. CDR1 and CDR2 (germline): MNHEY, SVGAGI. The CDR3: CASSSPRLAGLYNEQFF. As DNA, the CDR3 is TGTGCCAGCAGTTCCCCCCGACTAGCGGGCCTCTACAATGAGCAGTTCTTC.

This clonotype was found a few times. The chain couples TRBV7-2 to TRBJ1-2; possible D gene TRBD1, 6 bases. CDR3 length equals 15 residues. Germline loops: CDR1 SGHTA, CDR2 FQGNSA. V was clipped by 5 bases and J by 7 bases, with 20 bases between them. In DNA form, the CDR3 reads TGTGCCAGCAGCCCCCACCTCACAGGGAAAAGTGGCTACACCTTC. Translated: CASSPHLTGKSGYTF.

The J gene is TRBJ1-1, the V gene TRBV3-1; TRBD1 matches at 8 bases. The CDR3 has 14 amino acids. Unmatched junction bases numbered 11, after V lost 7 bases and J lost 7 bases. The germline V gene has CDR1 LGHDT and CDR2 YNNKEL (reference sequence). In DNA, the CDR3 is TGTGCCAGCAACGCCCCAGGACAGGGAGGTGAAGCTTTCTTT. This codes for CASNAPGQGGEAFF. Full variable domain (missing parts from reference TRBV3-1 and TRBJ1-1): DTAVSQTPKYLVTQMGNDKSIKCEQNLGHDTMYWYKQDSKKFLKIMFSYNNKELIINETVPNRFSPKSPDKAHLNLHINSLELGDSAVYFCASNAPGQGGEAFFGQGTRLTVV.

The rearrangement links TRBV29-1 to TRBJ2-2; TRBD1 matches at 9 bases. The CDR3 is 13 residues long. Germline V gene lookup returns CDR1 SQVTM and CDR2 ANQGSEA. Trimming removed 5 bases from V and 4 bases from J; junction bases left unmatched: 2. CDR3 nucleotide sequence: TGCAGCGTTTCGACAGGGGGCACCGGGGAGCTGTTTTTT. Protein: CSVSTGGTGELFF.

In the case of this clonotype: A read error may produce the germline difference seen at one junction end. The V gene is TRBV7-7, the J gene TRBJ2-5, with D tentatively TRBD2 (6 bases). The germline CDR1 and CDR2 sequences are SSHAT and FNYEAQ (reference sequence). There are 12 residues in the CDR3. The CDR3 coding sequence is TGTGCTAGCAGCTTGGACGGGAGGACCCAGTACTTC. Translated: CASSLDGRTQYF. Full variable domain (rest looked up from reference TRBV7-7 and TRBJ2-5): GAGVSQSPRYKVTKRGQDVTLRCDPISSHATLYWYQQALGQGPEFLTYFNYEAQPDKSGLPSDRFSAERPEGSISTLTIQRTEQRDSAMYRCASSLDGRTQYFGPGTRLLVL.

In nucleotides, the CDR3 is TGTGCCAGCAGCAAAAGGGAAGTTTTTAGCAATCAGCCCCAGCATTTT. Translated: CASSKREVFSNQPQHF. The chain uses TRBV21-1 and TRBJ1-5. TRBV21-1 is termed a pseudogene. This CDR3 has 16 amino acids.

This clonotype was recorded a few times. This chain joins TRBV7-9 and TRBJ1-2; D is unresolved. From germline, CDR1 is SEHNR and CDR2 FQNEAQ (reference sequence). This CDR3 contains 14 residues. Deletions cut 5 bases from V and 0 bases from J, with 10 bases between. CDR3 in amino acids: CASSPTDPNYGYTF. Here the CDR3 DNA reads TGTGCCAGCAGCCCCACGGATCCTAACTATGGCTACACCTTC.

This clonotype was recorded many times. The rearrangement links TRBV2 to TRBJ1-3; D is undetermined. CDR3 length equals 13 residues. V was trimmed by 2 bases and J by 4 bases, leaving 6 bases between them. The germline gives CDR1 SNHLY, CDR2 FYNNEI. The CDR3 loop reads CASSEFWGNTIYF. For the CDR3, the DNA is TGTGCCAGCAGTGAATTTTGGGGAAACACCATATATTTT. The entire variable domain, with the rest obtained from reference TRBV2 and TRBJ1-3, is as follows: EPEVTQTPSHQVTQMGQEVILRCVPISNHLYFYWYRQILGQKVEFLVSFYNNEISEKSEIFDDQFSVERPDGSNFTLKIRSTKLEDSAMYFCASSEFWGNTIYFGEGSWLTVV.

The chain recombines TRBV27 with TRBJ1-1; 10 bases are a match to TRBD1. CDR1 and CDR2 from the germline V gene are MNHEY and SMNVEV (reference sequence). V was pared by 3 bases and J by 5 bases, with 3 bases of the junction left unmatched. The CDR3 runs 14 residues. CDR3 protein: CASSFRTGGTEAFF. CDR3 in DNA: TGTGCCAGCAGTTTTAGGACAGGGGGAACTGAAGCTTTCTTT.

CDR3: CAWSVSGPQHF. For the CDR3, the DNA is TGTGCCTGGAGTGTAAGTGGGCCCCAGCATTTT. The chain is built from TRBV30 and TRBJ1-5; D is ambiguous. The V gene lost 0 bases and the J gene lost 9 bases, with 6 bases spanning the gap. This CDR3 is 11 amino acids long. Germline V gene sequence: CDR1 GTSNPN, CDR2 SVGIG (reference sequence). Looking up the rest from reference TRBV30 and TRBJ1-5 gives the full variable domain: SQTIHQWPATLVQPVGSPLSLECTVEGTSNPNLYWYRQAAGRGLQLLFYSVGIGQISSEVPQNLSASRPQDRQFILSSKKLLLSDSGFYLCAWSVSGPQHFGDGTRLSIL.

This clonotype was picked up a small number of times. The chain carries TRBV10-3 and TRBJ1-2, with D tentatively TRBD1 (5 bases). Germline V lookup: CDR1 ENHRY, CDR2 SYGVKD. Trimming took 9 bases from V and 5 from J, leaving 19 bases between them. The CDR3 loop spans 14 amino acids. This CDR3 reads CAITRGTDLYGYTF. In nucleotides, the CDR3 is TGTGCCATTACTAGGGGCACGGATCTATATGGCTACACCTTC.

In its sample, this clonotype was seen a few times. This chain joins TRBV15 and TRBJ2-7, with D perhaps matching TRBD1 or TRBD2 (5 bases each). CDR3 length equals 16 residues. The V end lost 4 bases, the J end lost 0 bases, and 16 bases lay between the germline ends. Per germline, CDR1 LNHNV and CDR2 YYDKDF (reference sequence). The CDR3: CATSTISSGTSYEQYF. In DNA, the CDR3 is TGTGCCACCAGCACTATATCCTCCGGGACCTCCTACGAGCAGTACTTC.

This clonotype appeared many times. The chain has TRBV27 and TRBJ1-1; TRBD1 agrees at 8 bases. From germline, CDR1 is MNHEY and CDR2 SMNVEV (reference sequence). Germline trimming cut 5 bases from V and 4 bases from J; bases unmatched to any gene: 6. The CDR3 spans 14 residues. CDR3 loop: CASSNPGGGTEAFF. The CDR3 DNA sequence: TGTGCCAGCAGTAATCCAGGGGGCGGCACTGAAGCTTTCTTT.

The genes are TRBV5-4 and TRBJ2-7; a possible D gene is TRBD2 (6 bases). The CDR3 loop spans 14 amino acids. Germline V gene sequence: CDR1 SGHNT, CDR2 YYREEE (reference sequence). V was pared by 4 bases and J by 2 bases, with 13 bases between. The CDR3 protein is CASSPNPSAYEQYF. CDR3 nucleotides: TGTGCCAGCAGCCCAAACCCTAGCGCCTACGAGCAGTACTTC.

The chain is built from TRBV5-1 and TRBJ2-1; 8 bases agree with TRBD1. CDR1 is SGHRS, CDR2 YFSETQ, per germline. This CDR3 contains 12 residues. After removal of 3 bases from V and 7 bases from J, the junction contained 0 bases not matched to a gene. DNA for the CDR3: TGCGCCAGCAGCTGGACAGGGAATGAGCAGTTCTTC. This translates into CASSWTGNEQFF.

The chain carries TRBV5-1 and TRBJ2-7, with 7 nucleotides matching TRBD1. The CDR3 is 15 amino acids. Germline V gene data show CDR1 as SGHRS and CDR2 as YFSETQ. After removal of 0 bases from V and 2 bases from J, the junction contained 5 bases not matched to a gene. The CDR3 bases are TGCGCCAGCAGCTTGGAGTCCGACAGGGCCTACGAGCAGTACTTC. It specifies CASSLESDRAYEQYF. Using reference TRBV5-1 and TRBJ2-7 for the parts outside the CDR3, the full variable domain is KAGVTQTPRYLIKTRGQQVTLSCSPISGHRSVSWYQQTPGQGLQFLFEYFSETQRNKGNFPGRFSGRQFSNSRSEMNVSTLELGDSALYLCASSLESDRAYEQYFGPGTRLTVT.

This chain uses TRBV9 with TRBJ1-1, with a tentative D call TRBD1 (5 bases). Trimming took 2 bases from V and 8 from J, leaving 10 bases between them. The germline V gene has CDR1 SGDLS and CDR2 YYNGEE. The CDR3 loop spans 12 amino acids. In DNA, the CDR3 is TGTGCCAGCAGCGTCCCCGGGGGGGAAGCTTTCTTT. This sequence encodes CASSVPGGEAFF.